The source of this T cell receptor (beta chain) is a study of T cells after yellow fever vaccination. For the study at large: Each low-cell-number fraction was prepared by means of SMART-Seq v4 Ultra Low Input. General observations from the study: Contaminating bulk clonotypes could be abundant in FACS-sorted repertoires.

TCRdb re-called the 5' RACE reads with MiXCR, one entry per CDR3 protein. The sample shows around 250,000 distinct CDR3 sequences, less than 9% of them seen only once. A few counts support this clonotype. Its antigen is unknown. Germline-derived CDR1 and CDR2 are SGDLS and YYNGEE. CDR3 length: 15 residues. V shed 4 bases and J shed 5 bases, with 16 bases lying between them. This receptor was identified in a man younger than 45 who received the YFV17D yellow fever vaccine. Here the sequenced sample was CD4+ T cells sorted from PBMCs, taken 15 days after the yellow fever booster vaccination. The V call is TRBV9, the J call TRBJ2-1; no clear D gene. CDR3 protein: CASSPQPGRDNEQFF. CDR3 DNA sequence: TGTGCCAGCAGCCCACAACCTGGAAGAGACAATGAGCAGTTCTTC.